A single sample gave rise to the 14 T cell receptor beta chains below, sequenced in a study of T-cell memory formation after mild COVID-19. Via MiXCR, TCRdb re-called the 5' RACE reads, giving one row per CDR3 protein. The profile covers about 350,000 distinct CDR3 sequences, with roughly an eighth appearing a single time and about 20% taken by the ten largest. Sequencing was done on a sample of PBMCs or a T cell subset sorted from them (not recorded which). The receptors here all came from a man aged 18 to 30 who had mild COVID-19 (a few samples of this study predate the infection). Cell type and time point are not known.

The chain combines TRBV18 with TRBJ2-5; 7 positions agree with TRBD1. This CDR3 comprises 15 residues. The V gene's germline CDR1 is KGHSH and CDR2 LQKENI. V gave up 0 bases and J gave up 1 base; unmatched junction bases: 2. The CDR3 bases are TGTGCCAGCTCACCACCGGGGACAGCCCAAGAGACCCAGTACTTC. As protein: CASSPPGTAQETQYF.

The chain recombines TRBV18 with TRBJ2-7; D gene ambiguous. From germline, CDR1 is KGHSH and CDR2 LQKENI. The length of the CDR3 is 13 residues. V lost 2 bases and J 4 bases, leaving 9 bases between the germline ends. The CDR3 DNA follows: TGTGCCAGCTCACCAACTTCGAGTTACGAGCAGTACGTC. It specifies CASSPTSSYEQYV.

This clonotype was counted at least ten times. The CDR3 coding sequence is TGCGCCAGCAGCTCTGGACGGGGAAGAAGGGAGACCCAGTACTTC. Translating gives CASSSGRGRRETQYF. The chain is built from TRBV5-1 and TRBJ2-5, with D maybe TRBD2 (5 bases). Trimming stripped 3 bases from V and 5 bases from J, with 17 bases between. This CDR3 spans 15 amino acids. Germline V gives CDR1 SGHRS, CDR2 YFSETQ.

There are a few counts of this clonotype. V usage is TRBV12-3 or TRBV12-4 and J usage is TRBJ1-2; D is perhaps TRBD1 (6 bases). V was clipped by 3 bases and J by 8 bases, with 13 bases between them. The CDR3 spans 13 residues. CDR3 in amino acids: CASSFGGQIGYTF. CDR3 bases: TGTGCCAGCAGTTTTGGGGGCCAGATCGGCTACACCTTC.

This clonotype came up a few times. The V call is TRBV7-3, the J call TRBJ2-3; D may be TRBD2 (5 bases). V was pared by 6 bases and J by 6 bases, with 25 bases between. There are 17 residues in the CDR3. Germline V gene data show CDR1 as SGHTA and CDR2 as FQGTGA. This CDR3 reads CASSVGSWGYPADTQYF. The CDR3 nucleotides are TGTGCCAGCAGTGTGGGGAGCTGGGGTTACCCGGCCGATACGCAGTATTTT. The whole variable domain, remainder taken from reference TRBV7-3 and TRBJ2-3, is GAGVSQTPSNKVTEKGKYVELRCDPISGHTALYWYRQSLGQGPEFLIYFQGTGAADDSGLPNDRFFAVRPEGSVSTLKIQRTERGDSAVYLCASSVGSWGYPADTQYFGPGTRLTVL.

This clonotype was picked up a small number of times. The chain uses TRBV7-9 and TRBJ2-7; 7 bases align to TRBD2. With 4 bases clipped from V and 3 bases from J, the junction kept 3 bases outside the gene matches. Germline loops: CDR1 SEHNR, CDR2 FQNEAQ (reference sequence). This CDR3 has 13 residues. CDR3 coding DNA: TGTGCCAGCAGCTGGGGGGGAGTCTACGAGCAGTACTTC. This codes for CASSWGGVYEQYF. Combining the CDR3 with reference TRBV7-9 and TRBJ2-7 gives the whole variable domain DTGVSQNPRHKITKRGQNVTFRCDPISEHNRLYWYRQTLGQGPEFLTYFQNEAQLEKSRLLSDRFSAERPKGSFSTLEIQRTEQGDSAMYLCASSWGGVYEQYFGPGTRLTVT.

The chain joins TRBV5-1 to TRBJ1-2, with 8 bases identical to TRBD1. There are 14 residues in the CDR3. CDR1 and CDR2 (germline): SGHRS, YFSETQ. Germline trimming cut 4 bases from V and 5 bases from J; bases unmatched to any gene: 7. The CDR3 spells CASSNLRTGYGYTF. In nucleotides, the CDR3 is TGCGCCAGCAGCAACCTTAGGACAGGGTATGGCTACACCTTC.

This clonotype showed up just a few times. J is TRBJ2-7 and V is TRBV5-1; D is tentatively TRBD1 or TRBD2 (5 bases each). This CDR3 has 15 amino acids. Looked up from germline, CDR1 is SGHRS and CDR2 is YFSETQ. V lost 1 base, J lost 3 bases, and 14 bases lay in between. DNA of the CDR3: TGCGCCAGCAGCTTGAGGGACCCCAGGGACTACGAGCAGTACTTC. This translates into CASSLRDPRDYEQYF.

A few counts support this clonotype. The V call is TRBV7-8, the J call TRBJ1-2, with TRBD1 identical over 7 bases. Germline assignment: CDR1 SGHVS and CDR2 FQNEAQ. The CDR3 is 13 residues long. V lost 5 bases and J lost 8; bases outside the gene matches: 8. DNA of the CDR3: TGTGCCAGCAGCGACAGACAGGGCAAGGGCTACACCTTC. This encodes CASSDRQGKGYTF.

This clonotype was picked up many times. J is TRBJ1-5 and V is TRBV6-2 or TRBV6-3; the match to TRBD1 covers 7 bases. V was clipped by 6 bases and J by 11 bases; unmatched bases: 13. The CDR3 is made up of 14 amino acids. In germline, CDR1 is MNHEY, CDR2 SVGEGT. DNA for the CDR3: TGTGCCAGCAGCACCGGACAGGCCTCGGATGCCCAGCATTTT. This encodes CASSTGQASDAQHF.

The V and J genes are TRBV28 and TRBJ1-5; TRBD1 is a possible D gene (5 bases). Germline V CDR1 and CDR2: MDHEN, SYDVKM. The CDR3 contains 12 residues. Between the trimmed V and J ends, which lost 4 bases and 7 bases, there was a span of 8 bases. Here the CDR3 reads CASSSGYQPQHF. As DNA, the CDR3 is TGTGCCAGCAGTTCAGGGTACCAGCCCCAGCATTTT.

V and J are TRBV5-1 and TRBJ1-1, with 10 positions matching TRBD1. The length of the CDR3 is 13 residues. With V trimmed by 1 base and J by 11 bases, 5 bases remained unmatched. CDR1 and CDR2 from the germline V gene are SGHRS and YFSETQ. The DNA for the CDR3 is TGCGCCAGCAGCTTGAGGGGGACAGGGGACGCTTTCTTT. Translation: CASSLRGTGDAFF.

The CDR3 sequence: CSVMTGGNQPQHF. In DNA, the CDR3 is TGCAGCGTCATGACAGGAGGCAATCAGCCCCAGCATTTT. The V gene is TRBV29-1, the J gene TRBJ1-5, with D perhaps TRBD1 (6 bases). The V end lost 6 bases, the J end lost 2 bases, and 11 bases lay between the germline ends. The germline CDR1 and CDR2 sequences are SQVTM and ANQGSEA. This CDR3 is 13 amino acids long.

The rearrangement uses TRBV5-1 and TRBJ2-3; no firm D call. Germline V gene data show CDR1 as SGHRS and CDR2 as YFSETQ. V was pared by 0 bases and J by 0 bases, with 8 bases between. This CDR3 is 15 amino acids long. The CDR3 nucleotides are TGCGCCAGCAGCTTGGGGTTGCGGAGCACAGATACGCAGTATTTT. It codes for CASSLGLRSTDTQYF. Together with reference TRBV5-1 and TRBJ2-3, the CDR3 gives the full variable domain: KAGVTQTPRYLIKTRGQQVTLSCSPISGHRSVSWYQQTPGQGLQFLFEYFSETQRNKGNFPGRFSGRQFSNSRSEMNVSTLELGDSALYLCASSLGLRSTDTQYFGPGTRLTVL.